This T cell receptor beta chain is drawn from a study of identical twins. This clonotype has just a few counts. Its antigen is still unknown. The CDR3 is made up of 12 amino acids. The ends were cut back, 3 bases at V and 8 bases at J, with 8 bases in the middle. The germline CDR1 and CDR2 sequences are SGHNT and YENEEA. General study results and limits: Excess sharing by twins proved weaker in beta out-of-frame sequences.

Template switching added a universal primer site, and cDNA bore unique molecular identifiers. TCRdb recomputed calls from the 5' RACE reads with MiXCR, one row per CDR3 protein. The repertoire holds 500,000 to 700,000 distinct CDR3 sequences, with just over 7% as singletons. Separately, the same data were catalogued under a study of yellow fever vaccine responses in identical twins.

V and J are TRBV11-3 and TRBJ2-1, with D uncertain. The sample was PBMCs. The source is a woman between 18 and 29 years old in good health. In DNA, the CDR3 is TGTGCCAGCAGCTTGAGTGTCTATGAGCAGTTCTTC. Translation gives CASSLSVYEQFF.